A single sample gave rise to the 20 T cell receptor beta chains below, sequenced in a study of blood T cell repertoires in COVID-19. TCRdb keeps only in-frame clones here, not all; method: immunoSEQ multiplex PCR. The repertoire holds about 290,000 clones, with 75% to 90% as singletons. The sample was peripheral blood. The receptors stem from a man aged 40-49 years with acute or convalescent COVID-19.

The chain combines TRBV3-1 (or the pseudogene TRBV3-2) with TRBJ1-2; tentatively, D is TRBD1 (5 bases). This CDR3 contains 15 residues. V shed 5 bases and J shed 0 bases, with 13 bases lying between them. CDR1 and CDR2 from the germline V gene are LGHDT and YNNKEL (reference sequence). CDR3 sequence: CASSLPGNSNYGYTF. CDR3 DNA sequence: TGTGCCAGCAGCTTACCAGGGAATTCTAACTATGGCTACACCTTC.

The J gene is TRBJ2-3, the V gene TRBV11-1; 10 bases are a match to TRBD2. The germline gives CDR1 SGHAT, CDR2 FQDESV (reference sequence). CDR3 length: 16 amino acids. Trimming removed 1 base from V and 1 base from J; junction bases left unmatched: 2. The CDR3: CASSLVAGGRTDTQYF. CDR3 bases: TGTGCCAGCAGCTTAGTAGCGGGGGGTCGCACAGATACGCAGTATTTT. Together with reference TRBV11-1 and TRBJ2-3, the CDR3 gives the full variable domain: EAEVAQSPRYKITEKSQAVAFWCDPISGHATLYWYRQILGQGPELLVQFQDESVVDDSQLPKDRFSAERLKGVDSTLKIQPAELGDSAMYLCASSLVAGGRTDTQYFGPGTRLTVL.

The chain has TRBV5-1 and TRBJ1-4; 12 bases are a match to TRBD1. The CDR3 sequence is 17 residues long. Germline assignment: CDR1 SGHRS and CDR2 YFSETQ. V dropped 7 bases and J dropped 9; count of bases not matched to a gene: 16. This CDR3 is CASGPGGTGGEGKKLFF. CDR3 DNA: TGCGCCAGCGGCCCAGGGGGGACAGGGGGCGAAGGTAAAAAACTGTTTTTT.

The chain has TRBV11-2 and TRBJ1-2, with TRBD1 matching over 7 bases. The CDR3 is 15 residues long. Germline V gives CDR1 SGHAT, CDR2 FQNNGV. The V gene end was trimmed by 1 base and the J gene end by 3 bases; junction bases not matched to a gene: 5. In nucleotides, the CDR3 is TGTGCCAGCAGCTTAGCCACAGGGGCCCACTATGGCTACACCTTC. Amino acids: CASSLATGAHYGYTF.

The V and J genes are TRBV7-8 and TRBJ2-2; a possible D gene is TRBD1 (6 bases). The germline V and J ends were trimmed by 5 bases and 4 bases, with 14 bases remaining between them. CDR1 is SGHVS, CDR2 FQNEAQ, per germline. The CDR3 runs to 15 residues. The CDR3: CASSVGTTATGELFF. The CDR3 DNA sequence: TGTGCCAGCAGCGTCGGGACAACCGCCACCGGGGAGCTGTTTTTT. Full variable domain (outside the CDR3, taken from reference TRBV7-8 and TRBJ2-2): GAGVSQSPRYKVAKRGQDVALRCDPISGHVSLFWYQQALGQGPEFLTYFQNEAQLDKSGLPSDRFFAERPEGSVSTLKIQRTQQEDSAVYLCASSVGTTATGELFFGEGSRLTVL.

The V gene is TRBV4-1, the J gene TRBJ1-5; TRBD1 aligns across 7 bases. The CDR3 runs to 15 residues. Trimming at V came to 4 bases and at J to 6 bases, leaving 9 bases not matched to a gene. Germline loops: CDR1 MGHRA, CDR2 YSYEKL. CDR3 DNA sequence: TGCGCCAGCAGCCCGCTCGACAGGGACGGTCAGCCCCAGCATTTT. It is translated as CASSPLDRDGQPQHF.

The chain uses TRBV11-3 and TRBJ2-7, with 11 bases aligning to TRBD1. The CDR3 is 14 residues long. J gave up 2 bases and V 3 bases, and 0 bases lay outside the gene matches. The germline V gene encodes CDR1 SGHNT and CDR2 YENEEA. CDR3 nucleotides: TGTGCCAGCAGCTTGGACAGGGGGCCCTACGAGCAGTACTTC. This translates into CASSLDRGPYEQYF.

This chain joins TRBV11-2 and TRBJ2-1; TRBD1 is a possible D gene (6 bases). V was pared by 4 bases and J by 4 bases, with 14 bases between. This CDR3 has 15 residues. Germline values: CDR1 SGHAT, CDR2 FQNNGV. CDR3 in amino acids: CASSSGQKIYNEQFF. The CDR3 DNA follows: TGTGCCAGCAGCTCCGGACAGAAAATTTACAATGAGCAGTTCTTC.

This clone was detected once. J is TRBJ1-5 and V is TRBV28, with TRBD1 identical over 7 bases. Per germline, CDR1 MDHEN and CDR2 SYDVKM. V lost 2 bases and J lost 16; bases outside the gene matches: 11. The CDR3 contains 13 residues. CDR3 loop: CASSLRSGTVFHF. In DNA, the CDR3 is TGTGCCAGCAGTTTACGGAGTGGGACAGTTTTCCATTTT.

CDR3 DNA: TGTGCCAGCAGCCGGACATCACAGGGGTCTAATGAAAAACTGTTTTTT. Protein sequence: CASSRTSQGSNEKLFF. This chain connects TRBV7-6 to TRBJ1-4, with 7 positions matching TRBD1. The CDR3 contains 16 residues. The germline CDR1 and CDR2 sequences are SGHVS and FNYEAQ. V shed 5 bases and J 3 bases; nucleotides not matched to a gene: 9.

The rearrangement uses TRBV7-3 and TRBJ1-6; 10 bases match TRBD1. J lost 6 bases, V lost 0 bases, and 2 bases had no gene match. Germline values: CDR1 SGHTA, CDR2 FQGTGA. The CDR3 covers 16 residues. The CDR3 region is CASSLTGQGSNSPLHF. CDR3 DNA: TGTGCCAGCAGCTTAACGGGACAGGGGAGTAATTCACCCCTCCACTTT.

The rearrangement uses TRBV6-5 and TRBJ1-5, with 8 bases lining up with TRBD1. J was trimmed by 7 bases and V by 7 bases; bases with no gene match: 9. Germline CDR1 MNHEY, CDR2 SVGAGI. The CDR3 loop spans 14 amino acids. Here the CDR3 DNA reads TGTGCCAGCATCGGACAGGGTGAATTGCAGCCCCAGCATTTT. It specifies CASIGQGELQPQHF.

This sequence joins TRBV6-5 and TRBJ1-6, with D perhaps matching TRBD1 (5 bases). Germline V gene sequence: CDR1 MNHEY, CDR2 SVGAGI. V lost 6 bases and J lost 7, with 16 bases in between. The CDR3 is 15 residues long. The CDR3 bases are TGTGCCAGCAGACGACAGAAAACGTGGAATTCACCCCTCCACTTT. Translating gives CASRRQKTWNSPLHF.

This chain links TRBV23-1 with TRBJ1-3; maybe TRBD1 (5 bases). TRBV23-1 is an ORF, and what it does is uncertain. The CDR3 covers 15 residues. V shed 2 bases and J shed 1 base, with 9 bases lying between them. The CDR3 DNA follows: TGCGCCAGCAGTCAACTCAGGGTATCTGGAAACACCATATATTTT. Translating gives CASSQLRVSGNTIYF.

This clone turned up a few times. This CDR3 reads CASSPRDTYGYTF. CDR3 DNA: TGTGCCAGCAGCCCACGGGACACCTATGGCTACACCTTC. V is TRBV5-6 and J is TRBJ1-2, with D possibly being TRBD1 (6 bases). The germline V gene has CDR1 SGHDT and CDR2 YYEEEE. V dropped 4 bases and J dropped 4 bases, with 11 bases sitting between them. The CDR3 totals 13 residues.

The chain is built from TRBV7-9 and TRBJ2-4, with D possibly matching TRBD2 (6 bases). V was pared by 8 bases and J by 12 bases, with 17 bases between. Germline lookup yields CDR1 SEHNR and CDR2 FQNEAQ (reference sequence). This CDR3 comprises 12 residues. The CDR3 spells CASSPVGEDQYF. CDR3 nucleotide sequence: TGTGCCAGCTCACCGGTGGGGGAGGATCAGTACTTC.

The chain has TRBV5-6 and TRBJ1-1; no clear D. CDR1 and CDR2 from the germline V gene are SGHDT and YYEEEE. There are 14 residues in the CDR3. V lost 2 bases and J lost 4, with 12 bases in between. The chain's CDR3 is CASSFRTRVTEAFF. The CDR3 DNA follows: TGTGCCAGCAGCTTCCGGACGCGGGTCACTGAAGCTTTCTTT.

The chain joins TRBV4-2 to TRBJ1-6; TRBD1 agrees at 8 bases. Trimming at V came to 6 bases and at J to 4 bases, leaving 5 bases not matched to a gene. The CDR3 contains 15 residues. The V gene's germline CDR1 is LGHNA and CDR2 YNFKEQ. The CDR3: CASRQQGDYNSPLHF. In nucleotides, the CDR3 is TGTGCCAGCAGGCAACAGGGGGATTATAATTCACCCCTCCACTTT.

The CDR3 sequence is CASSPEGNWNYEQYF. The CDR3 DNA sequence: TGTGCCAGCAGTCCTGAGGGTAATTGGAACTACGAGCAGTACTTC. The chain uses TRBV11-2 and TRBJ2-7; TRBD2 might be the D (5 bases). V shed 6 bases and J shed 3 bases, with 18 bases lying between them. The CDR3 is 15 amino acids. Germline CDR1 reads SGHAT; CDR2 reads FQNNGV. Full variable domain (missing parts from reference TRBV11-2 and TRBJ2-7): EAGVAQSPRYKIIEKRQSVAFWCNPISGHATLYWYQQILGQGPKLLIQFQNNGVVDDSQLPKDRFSAERLKGVDSTLKIQPAKLEDSAVYLCASSPEGNWNYEQYFGPGTRLTVT.

The chain has TRBV28 and TRBJ2-2, with 9 bases that match TRBD1. V shed 4 bases and J 2 bases; nucleotides not matched to a gene: 14. This CDR3 region has 19 residues. Germline V lookup: CDR1 MDHEN, CDR2 SYDVKM. Here the CDR3 reads CASSSSSLTGGFNTGELFF. The DNA of the CDR3 is TGTGCCAGCAGTTCGTCCTCCCTAACAGGGGGCTTTAACACCGGGGAGCTGTTTTTT.